These 15 T cell receptor beta chains came from one sample sequenced in a study of blood T cell repertoires in COVID-19. Produced via immunoSEQ multiplex PCR; TCRdb's table is partial and in-frame only. The sample includes about 320,000 clones, approximately 88% of them seen just once. Sequenced: peripheral blood. The origin of the receptors is a woman between 25 and 40 years old with COVID-19, enrolled during active disease.

This clone occurred a few times. This rearrangement joins TRBV11-2 to TRBJ1-6, with a weak D call TRBD1 (6 bases). The CDR3 has 16 residues. Trimming stripped 3 bases from V and 3 bases from J, with 12 bases between. Germline V CDR1 and CDR2: SGHAT, FQNNGV. CDR3 residues: CASSFVDRFYNSPLHF. DNA for the CDR3: TGTGCCAGCAGCTTCGTAGACAGGTTCTATAATTCACCCCTCCACTTT. The whole variable domain, remainder taken from reference TRBV11-2 and TRBJ1-6, is EAGVAQSPRYKIIEKRQSVAFWCNPISGHATLYWYQQILGQGPKLLIQFQNNGVVDDSQLPKDRFSAERLKGVDSTLKIQPAKLEDSAVYLCASSFVDRFYNSPLHFGNGTRLTVT.

The CDR3 protein is CASSNRGGLGEQYV. In nucleotides, the CDR3 is TGTGCCAGCAGTAACCGGGGGGGCCTCGGCGAGCAGTACGTC. This rearrangement joins TRBV6-2 or TRBV6-3 to TRBJ2-7, with 8 positions matching TRBD2. Looked up from germline, CDR1 is MNHEY and CDR2 is SVGEGT. The CDR3 loop spans 14 amino acids. The ends lost 5 bases at V and 6 bases at J; junction bases unmatched: 9.

The genes are TRBV3-1 (or the pseudogene TRBV3-2) and TRBJ2-5, with D perhaps TRBD1 (6 bases). The V and J ends lost 4 bases and 5 bases respectively, with 14 bases between them. The V gene's germline CDR1 is LGHDT and CDR2 YNNKEL (reference sequence). There are 14 residues in the CDR3. DNA of the CDR3: TGTGCCAGCAGCCCCCCCCAGGGGCTTGAGACCCAGTACTTC. Translated: CASSPPQGLETQYF.

The chain uses TRBV5-1 and TRBJ1-1; D gene unclear. Trimming cost V 3 bases and J 5 bases, with 8 bases left between them. There are 12 residues in the CDR3. Germline V gives CDR1 SGHRS, CDR2 YFSETQ. CDR3 in DNA: TGCGCCAGCAGCTGGGCGGGGACTGAAGCTTTCTTT. Translated: CASSWAGTEAFF.

The count of this clone is one. The chain has TRBV6-6 and TRBJ2-2, with 7 bases that match TRBD2. Trimming removed 3 bases from V and 0 bases from J; junction bases left unmatched: 4. This CDR3 region has 16 residues. Germline lookup yields CDR1 MNHNY and CDR2 SVGAGI (reference sequence). In nucleotides, the CDR3 is TGTGCCAGCAGTTATGCAGCGGGATCGAACACCGGGGAGCTGTTTTTT. It codes for CASSYAAGSNTGELFF.

This chain connects TRBV2 to TRBJ2-1; TRBD2 might be the D (6 bases). CDR3 length: 13 amino acids. With 6 bases removed from V and 7 bases from J, the gap between germline ends came to 13 bases. Looked up from germline, CDR1 is SNHLY and CDR2 is FYNNEI. CDR3 sequence: CASRDGGRNEQFF. The CDR3 nucleotides read TGTGCCAGCAGAGACGGGGGAAGGAATGAGCAGTTCTTC. Supplemented by reference TRBV2 and TRBJ2-1, the full variable domain reads EPEVTQTPSHQVTQMGQEVILRCVPISNHLYFYWYRQILGQKVEFLVSFYNNEISEKSEIFDDQFSVERPDGSNFTLKIRSTKLEDSAMYFCASRDGGRNEQFFGPGTRLTVL.

This chain joins TRBV3-1 (or the pseudogene TRBV3-2) and TRBJ1-1; no reliable D call. V lost 1 base and J lost 5, with 11 bases in between. The length of the CDR3 is 14 residues. Germline V gene sequence: CDR1 LGHDT, CDR2 YNNKEL (reference sequence). CDR3 in DNA: TGTGCCAGCAGCCAAGTCAGCGGGCGGACTGAAGCTTTCTTT. Protein product: CASSQVSGRTEAFF.

The chain is built from TRBV4-1 and TRBJ1-1; D unclear. The V gene's germline CDR1 is MGHRA and CDR2 YSYEKL. The CDR3 is made up of 16 amino acids. Trimming removed 3 bases at V and 1 base at J, with 15 bases between. The CDR3 nucleotides read TGCGCCAGCAGCCAGATGGGCGGGCGCCGGAACACTGAAGCTTTCTTT. Translated, it gives CASSQMGGRRNTEAFF.

This rearrangement joins TRBV3-1 (or the pseudogene TRBV3-2) to TRBJ2-7; D unresolved. Germline V gene lookup returns CDR1 LGHDT and CDR2 YNNKEL (reference sequence). The V end was cut by 3 bases, the J end by 0 bases, with 9 bases between. The CDR3 extends over 14 amino acids. CDR3 protein: CASSQVYSSYEQYF. CDR3 DNA: TGTGCCAGCAGCCAGGTATATAGCTCCTACGAGCAGTACTTC.

The V and J genes are TRBV2 and TRBJ2-7; 8 positions match TRBD2. The CDR3 loop spans 15 amino acids. Trimming cost V 7 bases and J 0 bases; bases outside gene matches: 8. Germline V gene data show CDR1 as SNHLY and CDR2 as FYNNEI. The CDR3 region has the DNA TGTGCCAGCACGACAACCGGGGGGGGCTCCTACGAGCAGTACTTC. Translation gives CASTTTGGGSYEQYF.

The rearrangement joins TRBV5-1 to TRBJ2-7; 7 nucleotides agree with TRBD2. V trimming: 5 bases; J trimming: 6 bases; junction bases outside the gene matches: 2. The CDR3 consists of 11 residues. Germline lookup yields CDR1 SGHRS and CDR2 YFSETQ. In DNA, the CDR3 is TGCGCCAGCAGGGGGGAGGGCGAGCAGTACGTC. Translating gives CASRGEGEQYV.

The chain recombines TRBV15 with TRBJ1-5, with unresolved D. The CDR3 spans 15 residues. Germline CDR1 is LNHNV and CDR2 is YYDKDF (reference sequence). Deletions cut 1 base from V and 4 bases from J, with 11 bases between. In DNA, the CDR3 is TGTGCCACCAGCAGAGGTGCGGGAGTTAATCAGCCCCAGCATTTT. The encoded protein is CATSRGAGVNQPQHF. Filled out from reference TRBV15 and TRBJ1-5, the complete variable domain reads DAMVIQNPRYQVTQFGKPVTLSCSQTLNHNVMYWYQQKSSQAPKLLFHYYDKDFNNEADTPDNFQSRRPNTSFCFLDIRSPGLGDTAMYLCATSRGAGVNQPQHFGDGTRLSIL.

This sequence joins TRBV5-1 and TRBJ2-1, with 9 nucleotides matching TRBD2. Looked up from germline, CDR1 is SGHRS and CDR2 is YFSETQ. V shed 3 bases and J 7 bases; nucleotides not matched to a gene: 8. This CDR3 is built from 15 residues. CDR3 sequence reads: CASSWIAGAVNEQFF. The CDR3 region has the DNA TGCGCCAGCAGCTGGATAGCGGGGGCGGTGAATGAGCAGTTCTTC.

This clone was counted ten times or more. This chain uses TRBV15 with TRBJ1-1, with TRBD1 identical over 7 bases. This CDR3 spans 17 amino acids. Germline V gene data show CDR1 as LNHNV and CDR2 as YYDKDF (reference sequence). V dropped 0 bases and J dropped 5; count of bases not matched to a gene: 12. CDR3 sequence: CATSREFSRTGGTEAFF. DNA of the CDR3: TGTGCCACCAGCAGAGAGTTTTCTAGGACAGGAGGGACTGAAGCTTTCTTT.

This clone was seen a single time. J is TRBJ1-5 and V is TRBV7-5; the table assigns TRBD1, which was not confirmed against the DNA. TRBV7-5 is annotated as a pseudogene. The CDR3 has 19 residues. The CDR3, as DNA: TGTGCCAGAAGCCCTTCCCTCAGGGGAACCCTAAGGGGCAATCAGCCCCAGCATTTT. Its translation is CARSPSLRGTLRGNQPQHF.